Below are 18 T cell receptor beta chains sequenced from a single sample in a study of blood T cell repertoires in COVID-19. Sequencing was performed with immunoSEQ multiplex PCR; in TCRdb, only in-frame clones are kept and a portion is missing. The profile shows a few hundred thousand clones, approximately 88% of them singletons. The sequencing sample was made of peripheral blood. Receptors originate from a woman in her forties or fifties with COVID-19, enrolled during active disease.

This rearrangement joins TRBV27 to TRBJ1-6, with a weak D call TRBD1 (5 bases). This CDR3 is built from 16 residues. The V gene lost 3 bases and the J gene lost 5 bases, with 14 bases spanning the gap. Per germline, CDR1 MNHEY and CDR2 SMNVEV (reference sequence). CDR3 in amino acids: CASSLGQGVHNSPLHF. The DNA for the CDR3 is TGTGCCAGCAGTTTGGGTCAGGGCGTGCATAATTCACCCCTCCACTTT.

CDR3 in DNA: TGTGCCAGCAGCTCGGGACAGGACATCTATGGCTACACCTTC. Residues: CASSSGQDIYGYTF. The chain uses TRBV7-2 and TRBJ1-2, with 8 bases that match TRBD1. The CDR3 loop spans 14 amino acids. Germline V gene sequence: CDR1 SGHTA, CDR2 FQGNSA. Unmatched junction bases numbered 5, after V lost 4 bases and J lost 4 bases.

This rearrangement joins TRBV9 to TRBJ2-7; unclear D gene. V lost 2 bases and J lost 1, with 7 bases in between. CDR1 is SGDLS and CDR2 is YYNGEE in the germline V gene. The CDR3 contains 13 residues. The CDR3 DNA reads TGTGCCAGCAGCGTCCCGCAGTCCTACGAGCAGTACTTC. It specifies CASSVPQSYEQYF.

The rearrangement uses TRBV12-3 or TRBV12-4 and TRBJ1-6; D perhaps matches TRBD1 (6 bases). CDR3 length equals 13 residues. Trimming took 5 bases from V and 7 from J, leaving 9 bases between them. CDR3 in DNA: TGTGCCAGCAGTGGACAGAAGAATTCACCCCTCCACTTT. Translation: CASSGQKNSPLHF.

CDR3 nucleotides: TGTGCCAGCAGACAGGGGGCGCGGGGCTACACCTTC. Translated: CASRQGARGYTF. This chain joins TRBV27 and TRBJ1-2, with 9 bases matching TRBD1. Trimming removed 6 bases from V and 8 bases from J; junction bases left unmatched: 4. CDR1 MNHEY and CDR2 SMNVEV come from the germline V gene (reference sequence). The CDR3 runs to 12 residues.

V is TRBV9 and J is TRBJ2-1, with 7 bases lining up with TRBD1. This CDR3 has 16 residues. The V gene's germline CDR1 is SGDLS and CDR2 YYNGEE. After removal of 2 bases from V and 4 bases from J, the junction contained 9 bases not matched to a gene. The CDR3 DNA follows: TGTGCCAGCAGCGTCCCGAGGGACAGCAGTTACAATGAGCAGTTCTTC. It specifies CASSVPRDSSYNEQFF.

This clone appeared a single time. The CDR3 region has the DNA TGCGCCAGCAGCTCTTATTCTAGCGGGGGTGCAGATACGCAGTATTTT. This sequence encodes CASSSYSSGGADTQYF. The V gene is TRBV5-1, the J gene TRBJ2-3; 10 bases are shared with TRBD2. The CDR3 contains 16 residues. Per germline, CDR1 SGHRS and CDR2 YFSETQ. J gave up 4 bases and V 3 bases, and 8 bases lay outside the gene matches.

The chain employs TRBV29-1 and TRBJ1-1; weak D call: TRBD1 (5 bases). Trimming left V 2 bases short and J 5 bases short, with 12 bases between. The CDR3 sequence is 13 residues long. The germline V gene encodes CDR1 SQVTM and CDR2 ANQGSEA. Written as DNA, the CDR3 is TGCAGCGTTGAACAGGGAAGTCGGACTGAAGCTTTCTTT. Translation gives CSVEQGSRTEAFF.

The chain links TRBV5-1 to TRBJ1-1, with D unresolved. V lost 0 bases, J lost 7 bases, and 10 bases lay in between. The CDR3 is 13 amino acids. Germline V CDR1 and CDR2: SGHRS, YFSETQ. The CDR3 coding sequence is TGCGCCAGCAGCTTGGGGGTGACGGGTGAAGCTTTCTTT. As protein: CASSLGVTGEAFF.

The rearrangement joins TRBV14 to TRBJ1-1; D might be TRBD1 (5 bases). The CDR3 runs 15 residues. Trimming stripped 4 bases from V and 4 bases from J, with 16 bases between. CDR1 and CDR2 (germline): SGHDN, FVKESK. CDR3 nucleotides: TGTGCCAGCAGCCCAGGAAGGGGCTCCGCCACTGAAGCTTTCTTT. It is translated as CASSPGRGSATEAFF.

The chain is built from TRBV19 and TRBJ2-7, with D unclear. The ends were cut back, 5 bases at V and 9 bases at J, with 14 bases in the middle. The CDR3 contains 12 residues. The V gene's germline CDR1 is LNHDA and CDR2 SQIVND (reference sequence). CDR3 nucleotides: TGTGCCAGTAGTCCTGACCGGGTGGGGCAGTACTTC. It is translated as CASSPDRVGQYF. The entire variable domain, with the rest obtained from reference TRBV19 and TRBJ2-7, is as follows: DGGITQSPKYLFRKEGQNVTLSCEQNLNHDAMYWYRQDPGQGLRLIYYSQIVNDFQKGDIAEGYSVSREKKESFPLTVTSAQKNPTAFYLCASSPDRVGQYFGPGTRLTVT.

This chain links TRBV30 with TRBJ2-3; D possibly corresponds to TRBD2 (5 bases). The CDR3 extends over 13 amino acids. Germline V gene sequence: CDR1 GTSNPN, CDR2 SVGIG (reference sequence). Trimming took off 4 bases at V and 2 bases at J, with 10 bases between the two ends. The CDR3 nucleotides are TGTGCCTGGAATGGCGGGTACACAGATACGCAGTATTTT. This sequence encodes CAWNGGYTDTQYF.

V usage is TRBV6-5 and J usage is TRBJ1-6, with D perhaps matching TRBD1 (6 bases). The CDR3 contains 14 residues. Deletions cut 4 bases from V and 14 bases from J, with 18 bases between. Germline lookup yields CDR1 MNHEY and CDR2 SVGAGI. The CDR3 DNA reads TGTGCCAGCAGTTCCCCTAACGAGGGGGGGACCCTCCACTTT. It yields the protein CASSSPNEGGTLHF.

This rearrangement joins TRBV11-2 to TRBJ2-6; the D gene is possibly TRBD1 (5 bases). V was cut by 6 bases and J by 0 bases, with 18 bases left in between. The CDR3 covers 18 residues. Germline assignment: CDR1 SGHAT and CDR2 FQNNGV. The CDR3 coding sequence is TGTGCCAGCAGGAGCTGGGGCCGCACCCTCTCTGGGGCCAACGTCCTGACTTTC. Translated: CASRSWGRTLSGANVLTF.

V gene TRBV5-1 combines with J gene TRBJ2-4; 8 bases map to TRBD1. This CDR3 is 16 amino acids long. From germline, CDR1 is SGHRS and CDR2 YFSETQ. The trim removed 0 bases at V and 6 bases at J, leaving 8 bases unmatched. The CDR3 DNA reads TGCGCCAGCAGCTTGGGACAGGGGTCTTCCCTAAACATTCAGTACTTC. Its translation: CASSLGQGSSLNIQYF.

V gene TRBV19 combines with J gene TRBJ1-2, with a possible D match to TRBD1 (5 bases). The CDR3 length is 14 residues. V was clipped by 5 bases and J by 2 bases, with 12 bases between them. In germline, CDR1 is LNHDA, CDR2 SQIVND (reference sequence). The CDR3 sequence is CASSRQILNYGYTF. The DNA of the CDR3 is TGTGCCAGTAGTCGACAGATTTTAAACTATGGCTACACCTTC.

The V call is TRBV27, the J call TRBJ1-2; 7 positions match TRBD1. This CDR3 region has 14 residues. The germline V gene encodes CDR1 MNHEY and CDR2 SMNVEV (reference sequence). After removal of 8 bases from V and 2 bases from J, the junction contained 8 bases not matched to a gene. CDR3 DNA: TGTGCCAGCGCATGGCTACAGGGGAACTATGGCTACACCTTC. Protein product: CASAWLQGNYGYTF.

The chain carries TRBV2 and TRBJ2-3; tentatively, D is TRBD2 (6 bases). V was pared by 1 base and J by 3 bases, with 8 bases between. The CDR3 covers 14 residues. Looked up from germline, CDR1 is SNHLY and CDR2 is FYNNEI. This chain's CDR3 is CASSEGGRTDTQYF. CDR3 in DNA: TGTGCCAGCAGTGAAGGAGGGAGGACAGATACGCAGTATTTT.